The rows below give T cell receptor beta chains drawn from one sample of a study of T cell responses to AZD1222 COVID-19 vaccine. The method was immunoSEQ multiplex PCR; TCRdb's version includes in-frame clones alone and lacks a portion of them. The sample yields some 130,000 clones, about 93% seen once. The specimen comprised peripheral blood, sampled on day 0 of AZD1222 vaccination. The receptors were sampled from an adult in good health. The CDR3 runs from the conserved cysteine through the conserved F or W.

j_gene	v_gene	CDR3aa
TRBJ2-1	TRBV19	CASSTPMEQFF
TRBJ2-1	TRBV7-9	CASSFLYEQFF
TRBJ1-2	TRBV7-2	CASSLVPARVAYGYTF
TRBJ2-3	TRBV2	CASSVGLAGSGDTQYF
TRBJ1-2	TRBV7-8	CASSLVGLLPGYGYTF
TRBJ2-1	TRBV9	CASQRGSNEQFF
TRBJ2-1	TRBV19	CASSKFNEQFF
TRBJ1-2	TRBV7-2	CASSLDRSRGYGYTF
TRBJ2-3	TRBV5-8	CASSLGLAGTDTQYF
TRBJ1-4	TRBV5-8	CASKIGGRINEKLFF
TRBJ1-6	TRBV30	CAWSVRGGQSPLHF
TRBJ1-4	TRBV5-1	CARSPGCPNEKLFF
TRBJ2-1	TRBV3-1/TRBV3-2	CASSQAQALNEQFF
TRBJ2-7	TRBV9	CASSVVQSETDLIYEQYF
TRBJ1-5	TRBV9	CASSGSGSQPQHF
TRBJ2-2	TRBV3-1/TRBV3-2	CASSQRAGELFF
TRBJ1-2	TRBV28	CASSPGTDYGYTF
TRBJ2-1	TRBV19	CATHLAGGYNEQFF
TRBJ1-4	TRBV6-5	CASFRFGEKLFF
TRBJ2-3	TRBV6-5	CASSHREPSLTQYF
TRBJ2-1	TRBV7-8	CASSLYPGNEQFF
TRBJ1-1	TRBV7-8	CASSSDLVENTEAFF
TRBJ1-1	TRBV27	CASSLTGQANTEAFF
TRBJ2-5	TRBV7-6	CASSLVMAGGTGGESSQETQYF
TRBJ1-2	TRBV6-2/TRBV6-3	CASRPPGVNYGYTF
TRBJ1-1	TRBV5-6	CASSLPGPSHGFF
TRBJ1-1	TRBV21-1	CASSKMSEAFF
TRBJ2-3	TRBV10-3	CAIGAQSTDTQYF
TRBJ1-3	TRBV9	CASSPRDAWDTIYF
TRBJ2-5	TRBV6-1	CASSLAGVQETQYF
TRBJ1-6	TRBV19	CASNNGYNSPLHF
TRBJ2-5	TRBV12-5	CASGPGLVWETQYF
TRBJ2-1	TRBV18	CASSPTLGDNEQFF
TRBJ2-2	TRBV9	CASSVSGSGELFF
TRBJ1-2	TRBV4-3	CASSQDSTGIYGYTF
TRBJ2-3	TRBV29-1	CSVEGAQRDTQYF
TRBJ2-5	TRBV5-1	CASSLADSQETQYF
TRBJ2-7	TRBV5-1	CASSQWITREQYF
TRBJ2-7	TRBV7-2	CASSLGLAGGGEQYF
TRBJ1-1	TRBV7-9	CASSLALVTEAFF
TRBJ1-1	TRBV2	CASSYGQHLTEAFF
TRBJ2-7	TRBV4-1	CASSSSGGPDEQYF
TRBJ1-1	TRBV18	CASSTGVNTEAFF
TRBJ1-1	TRBV7-9	CASSFDSYTEAFF
TRBJ2-7	TRBV6-5	CASSYWGGERGYEQYF
TRBJ2-3	TRBV2	CASSEGGRVADTQYF
TRBJ2-1	TRBV5-1	CASSPPKRGGHEQFF
TRBJ1-2	TRBV20-1	CSAMDGYGYTF
TRBJ2-5	TRBV5-4	CASSLSTETQYF
TRBJ1-3	TRBV5-1	CASSSGQGFSGNTIYF
TRBJ1-2	TRBV6-5	CATYRGDYGYTF
TRBJ2-7	TRBV5-1	CASSFGTGDYEQYF
TRBJ1-2	TRBV7-2	CASSTPQGGRNYGYTF
TRBJ1-5	TRBV7-2	CASSLAPRDVYYQPQHF
TRBJ2-7	TRBV6-2/TRBV6-3	CASSTGLAGGSSYEQYF
TRBJ2-1	TRBV28	CASSLFLGESSYNEQFF
TRBJ2-6	TRBV29-1	CSVGGAKPGANVLTF
TRBJ2-2	TRBV3-1/TRBV3-2	CASSPAWNTGELFF
TRBJ2-7	TRBV7-9	CASSQGGTSAF